The 23 T cell receptor beta chains below all came from one sample that was sequenced in a study of beta chain features in type 1 diabetes (dated by TCRdb to between 2018 and 2020). What the authors observed across the whole study: In all four CD4+ subsets, TCRB CDR3 length was moderately but significantly shorter in type 1 diabetes patients.

These TCRs are of unknown antigen specificity. The library relied on the immunoSEQ multiplex PCR assay. The entire isolated RNA was reverse transcribed using the High Capacity cDNA Reverse Transcription Kit, and thus expressed TCRB transcripts were sequenced. Sourced from immuneACCESS, this table was stored by TCRdb with only in-frame sequences that have V and J called. A share of the clones is absent; for the studies checked, an unresolved V gene accounts for under half, and the remainder has no known explanation. This sample lists 140,000 to 150,000 clones; approximately 13% were detected once. Clones ranked in the top ten supply approximately 1.3% of the sample. Specimen: central memory CD4+ T cells from blood. The receptors come from a man between 18 and 29 years old with type 1 diabetes.

This clone was observed a few times. The chain has TRBV28 and TRBJ2-4; 8 bases are shared with TRBD2. CDR1 MDHEN and CDR2 SYDVKM come from the germline V gene. With V trimmed by 6 bases and J by 1 base, 5 bases remained unmatched. This CDR3 is built from 15 residues. The CDR3 DNA reads TGTGCCAGCAGCCCCCCGGGGGGGGCCAAAAACATTCAGTACTTC. This encodes CASSPPGGAKNIQYF.

This clone was recorded a few times. The V gene is TRBV7-9, the J gene TRBJ2-7, with D unclear. Germline CDR1 and CDR2: SEHNR and FQNEAQ (reference sequence). The CDR3 has 15 amino acids. The V end was cut by 8 bases, the J end by 0 bases, with 17 bases between. CDR3 bases: TGTGCCAGCGGGTTCATAAGAGGAAGCTCCTACGAGCAGTACTTC. Translation: CASGFIRGSSYEQYF.

The chain employs TRBV5-1 and TRBJ2-3; D remains unclear. The V and J ends lost 0 bases and 6 bases respectively, with 14 bases between them. CDR1 is SGHRS, CDR2 YFSETQ, per germline. The CDR3 sequence is 15 residues long. The CDR3 region is CASSLGGGRRDTQYF. The DNA for the CDR3 is TGCGCCAGCAGCTTGGGCGGCGGCAGGCGGGATACGCAGTATTTT.

This clone was seen repeatedly, ten times or more. V usage is TRBV7-9 and J usage is TRBJ2-3, with D hard to call. Germline assignment: CDR1 SEHNR and CDR2 FQNEAQ (reference sequence). The ends were cut back, 7 bases at V and 6 bases at J, with 11 bases in the middle. CDR3 length: 12 amino acids. The CDR3 here is CASNRPVDTQYF. In DNA form, the CDR3 reads TGTGCCAGCAACAGACCTGTGGATACGCAGTATTTT.

This clone was picked up a small number of times. The V gene is TRBV9, the J gene TRBJ2-5; a possible D gene is TRBD2 (5 bases). The V gene lost 6 bases and the J gene lost 5 bases, with 17 bases spanning the gap. The CDR3 runs to 14 residues. The germline V gene has CDR1 SGDLS and CDR2 YYNGEE. The CDR3 here is CASNSGGRMETQYF. CDR3 DNA sequence: TGTGCCAGCAACTCAGGAGGCCGGATGGAGACCCAGTACTTC.

This clone was seen a few times. The CDR3 region has the DNA TGTGCCTGGAGTAGGGCAGGGGGCGTCAATGGCTACACCTTC. Protein product: CAWSRAGGVNGYTF. This rearrangement joins TRBV30 to TRBJ1-2; 8 positions match TRBD1. The CDR3 has 14 amino acids. CDR1 is GTSNPN, CDR2 SVGIG, per germline (reference sequence). The ends lost 2 bases at V and 6 bases at J; junction bases unmatched: 8.

This clone was observed a handful of times. This chain links TRBV19 with TRBJ2-2; D gene uncertain. CDR3 length: 11 amino acids. CDR1 and CDR2 from the germline V gene are LNHDA and SQIVND (reference sequence). Trimming took off 6 bases at V and 7 bases at J, with 6 bases between the two ends. CDR3 in amino acids: CASRAHGELFF. The DNA of the CDR3 is TGTGCCAGTAGGGCGCACGGGGAGCTGTTTTTT.

This chain joins TRBV5-1 and TRBJ2-7; no reliable D call. This CDR3 has 15 residues. V was shortened by 3 bases and J by 0 bases, with 13 bases between the two germline ends. Germline lookup yields CDR1 SGHRS and CDR2 YFSETQ. In DNA form, the CDR3 reads TGCGCCAGCAGCTGGAACTTCCCCAGCTCCTACGAGCAGTACTTC. This encodes CASSWNFPSSYEQYF.

The sample holds a few counts of this clone. V usage is TRBV13 and J usage is TRBJ1-1; no clear D gene. Trimming pared 2 bases from V and 0 bases from J, leaving 10 bases between. CDR3 size: 15 residues. Germline V gene sequence: CDR1 PRHDT, CDR2 FYEKMQ (reference sequence). The CDR3: CASSLWPEMNTEAFF. The DNA of the CDR3 is TGTGCCAGCAGCTTATGGCCAGAAATGAACACTGAAGCTTTCTTT.

This clone was seen more than once but under ten times. This chain uses TRBV4-2 with TRBJ2-7, with a weak D call TRBD2 (5 bases). V lost 0 bases, J lost 2 bases, and 11 bases lay in between. Germline loops: CDR1 LGHNA, CDR2 YNFKEQ. The CDR3 is 15 residues long. In DNA, the CDR3 is TGTGCCAGCAGCCAAGAGTCTAGCCAGCCCTACGAGCAGTACTTC. The encoded protein is CASSQESSQPYEQYF.

This clone has only a few counts. The chain couples TRBV7-9 to TRBJ1-1; no firm D call. The V and J ends lost 4 bases and 3 bases respectively, with 9 bases between them. This CDR3 region has 13 residues. Per germline, CDR1 SEHNR and CDR2 FQNEAQ (reference sequence). The CDR3 is CASSSPEHTEAFF. The CDR3, as DNA: TGTGCCAGCAGCTCGCCCGAGCACACTGAAGCTTTCTTT.

This clone showed up just a few times. The chain has TRBV18 and TRBJ2-2, with TRBD1 as a possible D gene (5 bases). The CDR3 is 15 amino acids. V was pared by 3 bases and J by 2 bases, with 10 bases between. CDR1 is KGHSH and CDR2 is LQKENI in the germline V gene. CDR3 DNA: TGTGCCAGCTCACCCCAGCAGGGAAACACCGGGGAGCTGTTTTTT. This sequence encodes CASSPQQGNTGELFF.

V and J are TRBV11-2 and TRBJ2-2, with D possibly TRBD2 on 6 matching bases. CDR1 and CDR2 from the germline V gene are SGHAT and FQNNGV. This CDR3 is built from 16 residues. Trimming took off 4 bases at V and 5 bases at J, with 17 bases between the two ends. Here the CDR3 reads CASSYPRGRRTGELFF. As DNA, the CDR3 is TGTGCCAGCAGCTATCCCAGAGGGAGGCGGACCGGGGAGCTGTTTTTT. The full variable domain, with the rest looked up from reference TRBV11-2 and TRBJ2-2, is EAGVAQSPRYKIIEKRQSVAFWCNPISGHATLYWYQQILGQGPKLLIQFQNNGVVDDSQLPKDRFSAERLKGVDSTLKIQPAKLEDSAVYLCASSYPRGRRTGELFFGEGSRLTVL.

This clone was seen more than once but under ten times. Distinct nucleotide sequences in the sample also encode this CDR3. The V call is TRBV15, the J call TRBJ1-1, with D unclear. V gave up 1 base and J gave up 2 bases, with 5 bases separating them. Germline CDR1 LNHNV, CDR2 YYDKDF (reference sequence). CDR3 size: 13 residues. CDR3 DNA sequence: TGTGCCACCAGCAGAGGGGTTAACACTGAAGCTTTCTTT. Translating it yields CATSRGVNTEAFF. Complete variable domain (other parts from reference TRBV15 and TRBJ1-1): DAMVIQNPRYQVTQFGKPVTLSCSQTLNHNVMYWYQQKSSQAPKLLFHYYDKDFNNEADTPDNFQSRRPNTSFCFLDIRSPGLGDTAMYLCATSRGVNTEAFFGQGTRLTVV.

This clone was observed a few times. The genes are TRBV30 and TRBJ2-7; 7 bases fit TRBD1. Per germline, CDR1 GTSNPN and CDR2 SVGIG (reference sequence). V gave up 1 base and J gave up 2 bases; unmatched junction bases: 5. The CDR3 has 14 amino acids. The DNA for the CDR3 is TGTGCCTGGAGTGGAGGACAGGCCCCCTACGAGCAGTACTTC. Translation: CAWSGGQAPYEQYF.

There are many counts of this clone. The V and J genes are TRBV30 and TRBJ1-1; 8 nucleotides agree with TRBD1. Unmatched junction bases numbered 7, after V lost 3 bases and J lost 4 bases. This CDR3 is 14 amino acids long. Germline V gives CDR1 GTSNPN, CDR2 SVGIG (reference sequence). Here the CDR3 DNA reads TGTGCCTGGAGCGCTGGCGGACAGGGCACTGAAGCTTTCTTT. Translating it yields CAWSAGGQGTEAFF.

This chain uses TRBV7-9 with TRBJ2-7; TRBD2 aligns across 8 bases. Losses at the gene ends were 4 bases for V and 3 bases for J; bases not matched to a gene: 5. The CDR3 sequence is 14 residues long. Germline CDR1 SEHNR, CDR2 FQNEAQ (reference sequence). CDR3 bases: TGTGCCAGCAGCTCCACTAGCGGACGCTACGAGCAGTACTTC. Protein: CASSSTSGRYEQYF. Using reference TRBV7-9 and TRBJ2-7 for the parts outside the CDR3, the full variable domain is DTGVSQNPRHKITKRGQNVTFRCDPISEHNRLYWYRQTLGQGPEFLTYFQNEAQLEKSRLLSDRFSAERPKGSFSTLEIQRTEQGDSAMYLCASSSTSGRYEQYFGPGTRLTVT.

The rearrangement uses TRBV13 and TRBJ2-4, with TRBD1 matching 10 bases. J gave up 6 bases and V 7 bases, and 3 bases lay outside the gene matches. The CDR3 consists of 13 residues. Germline V gene lookup returns CDR1 PRHDT and CDR2 FYEKMQ (reference sequence). CDR3: CASTRTGGNIQYF. CDR3 nucleotides: TGTGCCAGCACCCGGACAGGGGGAAACATTCAGTACTTC.

This clone was seen a few times. The genes are TRBV11-3 and TRBJ1-2; D is ambiguous. The CDR3 runs 14 residues. The germline gives CDR1 SGHNT, CDR2 YENEEA. Trimming cost V 5 bases and J 0 bases, with 10 bases left between them. DNA of the CDR3: TGTGCCAGCAGCCTGGGAGCCTCTAACTATGGCTACACCTTC. Translating it yields CASSLGASNYGYTF.

The table lists this clone with many counts. V gene TRBV9 combines with J gene TRBJ1-1; TRBD1 matches at 8 bases. In germline, CDR1 is SGDLS, CDR2 YYNGEE. The junction had 8 bases not matched to a gene; V was cut back by 0 bases and J by 4 bases. The CDR3 length is 16 residues. The CDR3 DNA is TGTGCCAGCAGCGTAGAGCCAGGGGGCCGGGGCACTGAAGCTTTCTTT. Translation: CASSVEPGGRGTEAFF.

There are a few counts of this clone. Other DNA sequences from this sample encode an identical CDR3 as well. The chain couples TRBV30 to TRBJ1-2, with a tentative D call TRBD1 (6 bases). V was trimmed by 5 bases and J by 8 bases, leaving 21 bases between them. Germline values: CDR1 GTSNPN, CDR2 SVGIG (reference sequence). The CDR3 runs 14 residues. The CDR3 region has the DNA TGTGCCTGGTCTCAAATACCCGGACAGTTGGGCTACACCTTC. This encodes CAWSQIPGQLGYTF.

V and J are TRBV5-1 and TRBJ1-1; 7 bases are shared with TRBD1. The CDR3 is 14 amino acids. CDR1 SGHRS and CDR2 YFSETQ come from the germline V gene. V trimming: 9 bases; J trimming: 4 bases; junction bases outside the gene matches: 12. In DNA, the CDR3 is TGCGCCACTAAACCCGGGACAGAGGGCACTGAAGCTTTCTTT. It encodes CATKPGTEGTEAFF.

This rearrangement joins TRBV11-2 to TRBJ2-2; D gene uncertain. Trimming took 5 bases from V and 2 from J, leaving 3 bases between them. Germline lookup yields CDR1 SGHAT and CDR2 FQNNGV. The CDR3 totals 12 residues. CDR3 DNA sequence: TGTGCCAGCAGCCAAAACACCGGGGAGCTGTTTTTT. It encodes CASSQNTGELFF.